The 29 T cell receptor beta chains in this list originate from one sample, sequenced in a study of OX40 agonist ivuxolimab in advanced cancers. Assay used: immunoSEQ multiplex PCR; TCRdb lists only in-frame clones, some missing. Among 55,000 to 80,000 clones listed, around 84% were seen once. Sequencing was performed on CD4+ or CD8+ T cells sorted from blood, taken in a trial of the OX40 agonist ivuxolimab. The source is an adult with an advanced solid tumor such as melanoma, head and neck, liver or kidney cancer.

This rearrangement joins TRBV19 to TRBJ2-1; 10 positions agree with TRBD2. This CDR3 contains 15 residues. Germline assignment: CDR1 LNHDA and CDR2 SQIVND (reference sequence). The V segment lost 2 bases and the J segment 7 bases; nucleotides outside the gene matches: 5. The CDR3 loop is CASSISGGAFNEQFF. CDR3 DNA: TGTGCCAGTAGTATAAGCGGGGGGGCCTTTAATGAGCAGTTCTTC.

The gene calls are TRBV6-6 and TRBJ1-2, with 9 bases matching TRBD1. Germline trimming cut 5 bases from V and 8 bases from J; bases unmatched to any gene: 9. The CDR3 runs 14 residues. CDR1 and CDR2 (germline): MNHNY, SVGAGI (reference sequence). Here the CDR3 DNA reads TGTGCCAGCAGTACAACCTTGGACAGGGGCGGCTACACCTTC. This sequence encodes CASSTTLDRGGYTF.

This clone was observed a single time. The chain links TRBV5-1 to TRBJ1-1; no reliable D call. The CDR3 has 15 amino acids. CDR1 is SGHRS and CDR2 is YFSETQ in the germline V gene. V lost 1 base to trimming and J lost 0 bases, with 10 bases between them. The CDR3: CASSLLSDLNTEAFF. CDR3 nucleotide sequence: TGCGCCAGCAGCTTGCTATCCGATTTGAACACTGAAGCTTTCTTT.

The V gene is TRBV4-2, the J gene TRBJ1-4, with D possibly matching TRBD1 (5 bases). This CDR3 contains 17 residues. Germline loops: CDR1 LGHNA, CDR2 YNFKEQ. V lost 2 bases and J 8 bases, leaving 21 bases between the germline ends. CDR3 residues: CASSQTSTGEVGEKLFF. For the CDR3, the DNA is TGTGCCAGCAGCCAAACCTCAACAGGAGAAGTTGGGGAAAAACTGTTTTTT.

The CDR3 reads CASSEPQGAQPQHF. The CDR3 DNA is TGTGCCAGCAGCGAGCCTCAGGGGGCCCAGCCCCAGCATTTT. V is TRBV6-1 and J is TRBJ1-5, with 8 bases that match TRBD1. J gave up 7 bases and V 6 bases, and 8 bases lay outside the gene matches. Germline CDR1 reads MNHNS; CDR2 reads SASEGT. This CDR3 has 14 residues.

V usage is TRBV19 and J usage is TRBJ1-5; D not certain. Trimming removed 7 bases from V and 1 base from J, with 11 bases in between. The CDR3 length is 14 residues. Germline V lookup: CDR1 LNHDA, CDR2 SQIVND (reference sequence). The chain's CDR3 is CASTRGTSNQPQHF. The CDR3, as DNA: TGTGCCAGTACCCGGGGAACCAGCAATCAGCCCCAGCATTTT.

This clone was counted between two and nine times. This chain links TRBV7-8 with TRBJ1-5, with D possibly being TRBD1 (6 bases). This CDR3 spans 16 amino acids. V was cut by 4 bases and J by 2 bases, with 15 bases left in between. CDR1 and CDR2 from the germline V gene are SGHVS and FQNEAQ. The CDR3 spells CASSSLTRGGNQPQHF. CDR3 coding DNA: TGTGCCAGCAGCTCCCTCACCAGGGGAGGCAATCAGCCCCAGCATTTT. The full variable domain, with the rest looked up from reference TRBV7-8 and TRBJ1-5, is GAGVSQSPRYKVAKRGQDVALRCDPISGHVSLFWYQQALGQGPEFLTYFQNEAQLDKSGLPSDRFFAERPEGSVSTLKIQRTQQEDSAVYLCASSSLTRGGNQPQHFGDGTRLSIL.

V and J are TRBV27 and TRBJ1-2; D possibly corresponds to TRBD1 (5 bases). The CDR3 is made up of 13 amino acids. The V and J ends lost 3 bases and 3 bases respectively, with 8 bases between them. The V gene's germline CDR1 is MNHEY and CDR2 SMNVEV (reference sequence). The CDR3 sequence is CASSLGGDYGYTF. The DNA of the CDR3 is TGTGCCAGCAGTTTGGGGGGGGACTATGGCTACACCTTC.

This chain links TRBV4-3 with TRBJ1-2, with D unresolved. Between the trimmed V and J ends, which lost 1 base and 3 bases, there was a span of 15 bases. Germline assignment: CDR1 LGHNA and CDR2 YSLEER. This CDR3 is 16 amino acids long. This CDR3 reads CASSQGVFGGYYGYTF. In DNA, the CDR3 is TGCGCCAGCAGCCAAGGGGTGTTTGGAGGCTACTATGGCTACACCTTC.

V usage is TRBV9 and J usage is TRBJ2-5, with 12 bases that match TRBD2. The germline gives CDR1 SGDLS, CDR2 YYNGEE. With V trimmed by 0 bases and J by 5 bases, 8 bases remained unmatched. The CDR3 is made up of 17 amino acids. CDR3 bases: TGTGCCAGCAGCGTAGGTCCTAGCGGGAGGGTTACCGAGACCCAGTACTTC. This gives the protein CASSVGPSGRVTETQYF.

The V gene is TRBV5-4, the J gene TRBJ1-2; D is perhaps TRBD1 (6 bases). The germline V gene has CDR1 SGHNT and CDR2 YYREEE (reference sequence). The V end lost 4 bases, the J end lost 0 bases, and 10 bases lay between the germline ends. The CDR3 has 14 residues. CDR3 nucleotides: TGTGCCAGCAGCCACTGGACAGCTAACTATGGCTACACCTTC. This encodes CASSHWTANYGYTF.

The chain employs TRBV29-1 and TRBJ2-1, with 9 bases matching TRBD2. The CDR3 runs 15 residues. V dropped 3 bases and J dropped 7; count of bases not matched to a gene: 10. Germline assignment: CDR1 SQVTM and CDR2 ANQGSEA. The CDR3 reads CSVERGRAFRNEQFF. As DNA, the CDR3 is TGCAGCGTTGAGCGCGGGAGGGCATTTCGGAATGAGCAGTTCTTC.

The V and J genes are TRBV14 and TRBJ1-5, with D hard to call. Germline CDR1 reads SGHDN; CDR2 reads FVKESK. Trimming cost V 5 bases and J 7 bases, with 9 bases left between them. The CDR3 runs 12 residues. The CDR3 nucleotides read TGTGCCAGCAGCTCCTATGGGCAGCCCCAGCATTTT. Protein: CASSSYGQPQHF.

This clone was seen once. The CDR3 is CASSRTGNTGELFF. CDR3 in DNA: TGTGCCAGCAGCCGGACAGGGAACACCGGGGAGCTGTTTTTT. This sequence joins TRBV11-2 and TRBJ2-2; 7 nucleotides align to TRBD1. This CDR3 is built from 14 residues. Germline CDR1 reads SGHAT; CDR2 reads FQNNGV. J gave up 1 base and V 5 bases, and 1 base lay outside the gene matches.

The chain uses TRBV2 and TRBJ1-4, with 7 bases lining up with TRBD1. This CDR3 is 14 amino acids long. Trimming at V came to 5 bases and at J to 8 bases, leaving 8 bases not matched to a gene. CDR1 SNHLY and CDR2 FYNNEI come from the germline V gene. The CDR3 protein is CASSPDRSREKLFF. For the CDR3, the DNA is TGTGCCAGCAGTCCGGACAGGTCCCGCGAAAAACTGTTTTTT.

The CDR3 here is CASSLASGYSYEQYF. In nucleotides, the CDR3 is TGCGCCAGCAGCCTGGCATCGGGATACTCCTACGAGCAGTACTTC. The chain has TRBV5-1 and TRBJ2-7; the D gene is possibly TRBD2 (5 bases). CDR1 and CDR2 from the germline V gene are SGHRS and YFSETQ. Trimming shortened V by 4 bases and J by 0 bases, and 14 bases separated the two germline ends. CDR3 length equals 15 residues.

V and J are TRBV10-1 and TRBJ2-2; the match to TRBD2 covers 10 bases. The CDR3 loop spans 17 amino acids. With V trimmed by 3 bases and J by 1 base, 5 bases remained unmatched. CDR1 is WNHNN and CDR2 is SYGVQD in the germline V gene (reference sequence). CDR3 bases: TGCGCCAGCAGTGATAAGCGGGAGGGCCTGAACACCGGGGAGCTGTTTTTT. Its translation: CASSDKREGLNTGELFF.

V and J are TRBV18 and TRBJ2-5; 12 nucleotides match TRBD2. CDR3 length equals 18 residues. Per germline, CDR1 KGHSH and CDR2 LQKENI. The J segment lost 5 bases and the V segment lost 3 bases, leaving 13 bases of the junction unmatched. The CDR3 loop reads CASSPTSGRTPRAETQYF. DNA for the CDR3: TGTGCCAGCTCACCGACTAGCGGGAGAACCCCCCGGGCTGAGACCCAGTACTTC.

The genes are TRBV5-6 and TRBJ2-5; the D call may be TRBD1 or TRBD2 (5 bases each). V was shortened by 4 bases and J by 5 bases, with 15 bases between the two germline ends. The germline V gene encodes CDR1 SGHDT and CDR2 YYEEEE. The CDR3 sequence is 14 residues long. CDR3 amino acids: CASSNTRGGETQYF. The CDR3 coding sequence is TGTGCCAGCAGCAATACTAGGGGCGGGGAGACCCAGTACTTC.

The chain recombines TRBV30 with TRBJ2-7; 11 positions match TRBD1. The CDR3 sequence is 15 residues long. The V gene's germline CDR1 is GTSNPN and CDR2 SVGIG (reference sequence). Germline trimming cut 3 bases from V and 3 bases from J; bases unmatched to any gene: 7. CDR3 loop: CAWSARTGGFYEQYF. The CDR3 DNA is TGTGCCTGGAGCGCCCGGACAGGGGGCTTCTACGAGCAGTACTTC.

The chain is built from TRBV5-1 and TRBJ1-5, with 10 bases aligning to TRBD1. Germline assignment: CDR1 SGHRS and CDR2 YFSETQ. The V segment lost 4 bases and the J segment 7 bases; nucleotides outside the gene matches: 5. CDR3 length equals 14 residues. For the CDR3, the DNA is TGCGCCAGCAGCACGACAGGGGGCGCGCAGCCCCAGCATTTT. Amino acid sequence: CASSTTGGAQPQHF.

The genes are TRBV28 and TRBJ1-5, with D possibly TRBD1 on 6 matching bases. CDR1 and CDR2 (germline): MDHEN, SYDVKM. This CDR3 spans 13 amino acids. CDR3 sequence: CVSWGGAAQPQHF. In DNA, the CDR3 is TGTGTTTCGTGGGGGGGCGCGGCCCAGCCCCAGCATTTT.

V and J are TRBV29-1 and TRBJ2-6; D gene ambiguous. Germline-derived CDR1 and CDR2 are SQVTM and ANQGSEA. V lost 6 bases to trimming and J lost 0 bases, with 9 bases between them. The CDR3 runs to 14 residues. Here the CDR3 DNA reads TGCAGCGTGGCCTACAGCTCTGGGGCCAACGTCCTGACTTTC. Translated: CSVAYSSGANVLTF.

The chain links TRBV2 to TRBJ2-7; D not certain. Germline CDR1 is SNHLY and CDR2 is FYNNEI. The CDR3 contains 14 residues. With 3 bases removed from V and 2 bases from J, the gap between germline ends came to 11 bases. The CDR3 DNA reads TGTGCCAGCAGTGAGGTCCTGATTACCTACGAGCAGTACTTC. It translates to CASSEVLITYEQYF.

This clone was seen at least ten times. The V call is TRBV19, the J call TRBJ2-5; a weak D match, TRBD2 (6 bases). The CDR3 spans 13 residues. Trimming left V 6 bases short and J 3 bases short, with 11 bases between. Germline CDR1 LNHDA, CDR2 SQIVND (reference sequence). The CDR3 coding sequence is TGTGCCAGTAGCCGGAGGGCGAAAGAGACCCAGTACTTC. Its translation: CASSRRAKETQYF.

This chain uses TRBV5-6 with TRBJ1-1, with 10 bases that match TRBD1. There are 15 residues in the CDR3. The junction had 2 bases not matched to a gene; V was cut back by 0 bases and J by 3 bases. The germline V gene has CDR1 SGHDT and CDR2 YYEEEE. This CDR3 reads CASSLGTGGDTEAFF. CDR3 in DNA: TGTGCCAGCAGCTTGGGGACAGGGGGGGACACTGAAGCTTTCTTT.

A single count supports this clone. The chain recombines TRBV6-4 with TRBJ2-1, with a tentative D call TRBD2 (7 bases). V dropped 8 bases and J dropped 7 bases, with 15 bases sitting between them. The CDR3 loop spans 13 amino acids. CDR1 and CDR2 from the germline V gene are MRHNA and SNTAGT. The CDR3 protein is CASRGGGSNEQFF. CDR3 DNA sequence: TGTGCCAGCCGAGGGGGGGGCAGTAATGAGCAGTTCTTC.

This sequence joins TRBV23-1 and TRBJ2-4; D may be TRBD1 or TRBD2 (6 bases each). TRBV23-1 is filed as an ORF, its function uncertain. This CDR3 comprises 16 residues. The V and J ends lost 9 bases and 2 bases respectively, with 20 bases between them. The CDR3 protein is CAREGNTGFPKNIQYF. CDR3 bases: TGCGCCAGGGAGGGAAATACAGGGTTTCCCAAAAACATTCAGTACTTC.

This sequence joins TRBV28 and TRBJ1-2, with a tentative D call TRBD1 (5 bases). V lost 2 bases to trimming and J lost 5 bases, with 12 bases between them. CDR1 and CDR2 (germline): MDHEN, SYDVKM. The CDR3 runs 14 residues. The CDR3 loop reads CASSLDQGTYGYTF. CDR3 in DNA: TGTGCCAGCAGTTTAGATCAGGGCACATATGGCTACACCTTC.